A selection of T cell receptor beta chains follows, all from one sample in a study of T cells after yellow fever vaccination. TCRdb recomputed calls from the 5' RACE reads with MiXCR, one row per CDR3 protein. The sample includes 300,000 or so distinct CDR3 sequences, roughly 13% of them seen just once. Specimen: CD4+ T cells sorted from PBMCs, collected 45 days after the yellow fever booster vaccination. The receptor source for this set is a young man who received the YFV17D yellow fever vaccine. Both conserved end residues are part of each CDR3. The D gene is left open where the match is weak. Part of the rows lack a size; the others show once, few, many or a class for expanded clones.

J: TRBJ2-2; D: -; length: 12; V: TRBV10-1; size: few; DNA: TGCGCCAGCAGTGACGGGGTCGGGGAGCTGTTTTTT; CDR3: CASSDGVGELFF
J: TRBJ2-1; D: -; length: 14; V: TRBV20-1; size: few; DNA: TGCAGTGTACAGCCCGGGACCCACGTCAATGAGCAGTTCTTC; CDR3: CSVQPGTHVNEQFF
J: TRBJ1-2; D: TRBD1; length: 15; V: TRBV5-1; size: few; DNA: TGCGCCAGCAGCGGACGGACAGGGTTTATTCCGGGCTACACCTTC; CDR3: CASSGRTGFIPGYTF
J: TRBJ2-7; D: -; length: 12; V: TRBV5-5; size: few; DNA: TGTGCCAGCAGCCAAAGTATATACGAGCAGTACTTC; CDR3: CASSQSIYEQYF
J: TRBJ2-4; D: -; length: 16; V: TRBV28; size: -; DNA: TGTGCCAGCAGTTTAACAGGGCCTTGGGCCAAAAACATTAAGTACTTC; CDR3: CASSLTGPWAKNIKYF
J: TRBJ2-3; D: TRBD2; length: 13; V: TRBV20-1; size: -; DNA: TGCAGTGCTAGGGCTAGCGGGATAGATACGCAGTATTTT; CDR3: CSARASGIDTQYF
J: TRBJ1-1; D: -; length: 13; V: TRBV6-2/TRBV6-3; size: many; DNA: TGTGCCAGCAGTGCCCTCAGGGCCACTGAAGCTTTCTTT; CDR3: CASSALRATEAFF
J: TRBJ1-1; D: -; length: 13; V: TRBV20-1; size: -; DNA: TGCAGTGCTAGAGAAACAGGGAACACTGAAGCTTTCTTT; CDR3: CSARETGNTEAFF
J: TRBJ2-7; D: TRBD1; length: 15; V: TRBV5-1; size: many; DNA: TGCGCCAGCAGCTTGCCGGGACAGGGTCACTACGAGCAGTACTTC; CDR3: CASSLPGQGHYEQYF
J: TRBJ2-3; D: TRBD2; length: 16; V: TRBV20-1; size: -; DNA: TGCAGTGCTAGATCCGGGGGGGGCGGGAGCTCAGATACGCAGTATTTT; CDR3: CSARSGGGGSSDTQYF
J: TRBJ2-6; D: -; length: 15; V: TRBV4-2; size: -; DNA: TGTGCCAGCAGCCAAGACGGGACCGGGGCCAACGTCCTGACTTTC; CDR3: CASSQDGTGANVLTF
J: TRBJ1-1; D: -; length: 15; V: TRBV5-1; size: few; DNA: TGCGCCAGCAGCTTGGCCACGCAGGGGAACACTGAAGCTTTCTTT; CDR3: CASSLATQGNTEAFF
J: TRBJ2-6; D: -; length: 14; V: TRBV7-2; size: -; DNA: TGTGCCAGCAGCTTAGGATACGGGGCCAACGTCCTGACTTTC; CDR3: CASSLGYGANVLTF
J: TRBJ2-5; D: TRBD2; length: 16; V: TRBV7-2; size: -; DNA: TGTGCCAGCAGCTTAGGTGCCGGGAGGGCCACGGAGACCCAGTACTTC; CDR3: CASSLGAGRATETQYF
J: TRBJ1-2; D: -; length: 14; V: TRBV12-3/TRBV12-4; size: few; DNA: TGTGCCAGCACGGTTACAGACACTAACTATGGCTACACCTTC; CDR3: CASTVTDTNYGYTF
J: TRBJ2-2; D: TRBD1; length: 17; V: TRBV9; size: few; DNA: TGTGCCAGCAGCGTCTCCGGGACAGGGGGTCCGGCCGGGGAGCTGTTTTTT; CDR3: CASSVSGTGGPAGELFF